A selection of T cell receptor beta chains follows, all from one sample in a study of blood T cell repertoires in COVID-19. Only in-frame clones appear in the TCRdb table, and some are missing; sequencing was by immunoSEQ multiplex PCR. The data contain about 190,000 clones, more than 60% of them singletons. The specimen was peripheral blood. These receptors were collected from a woman aged 45-65 years with acute or convalescent COVID-19. Each CDR3 is given with its conserved first and last residue. A D gene is named only where the DNA matches it firmly. Not all rows give a size; the values are once, few, many and, for expanded clones, a class.

D gene: .; V gene: TRBV30; J gene: TRBJ1-4; clone size: .; CDR3 protein: CAWSRKGHNEKLFF; CDR3 DNA: TGTGCCTGGAGTCGGAAGGGACATAATGAAAAACTGTTTTTT
D gene: .; V gene: TRBV12-3/TRBV12-4; J gene: TRBJ1-2; clone size: once; CDR3 protein: CASKLQGGYGYTF; CDR3 DNA: TGTGCCAGCAAGCTACAGGGTGGCTATGGCTACACCTTC
D gene: .; V gene: TRBV28; J gene: TRBJ1-3; clone size: .; CDR3 protein: CASSIQGGGNTIYF; CDR3 DNA: TGTGCCAGCAGTATACAGGGTGGGGGAAACACCATATATTTT
D gene: .; V gene: TRBV19; J gene: TRBJ1-6; clone size: .; CDR3 protein: CASSIISVNSPLHF; CDR3 DNA: TGTGCCAGTAGTATAATAAGCGTGAATTCACCCCTCCACTTT
D gene: TRBD1; V gene: TRBV6-6; J gene: TRBJ1-5; clone size: .; CDR3 protein: CASATRDRNLPQHF; CDR3 DNA: TGTGCCAGCGCAACCCGGGACAGAAATTTACCCCAGCATTTT
D gene: .; V gene: TRBV6-6; J gene: TRBJ1-1; clone size: .; CDR3 protein: CASSPTRNTEAFF; CDR3 DNA: TGTGCCAGCAGTCCTACCCGGAACACTGAAGCTTTCTTT
D gene: .; V gene: TRBV25-1; J gene: TRBJ2-1; clone size: once; CDR3 protein: CASSAPGGWNEQFF; CDR3 DNA: TGTGCCAGCAGTGCTCCCGGCGGATGGAATGAGCAGTTCTTC
D gene: .; V gene: TRBV6-2/TRBV6-3; J gene: TRBJ1-5; clone size: .; CDR3 protein: CASSYPVGGRDNQPQHF; CDR3 DNA: TGTGCCAGCAGTTACCCGGTGGGGGGGAGAGACAATCAGCCCCAGCATTTT
D gene: .; V gene: TRBV5-1; J gene: TRBJ1-4; clone size: few; CDR3 protein: CASSSTGLVTNEKLFF; CDR3 DNA: TGCGCCAGCAGCTCGACAGGTTTGGTAACTAATGAAAAACTGTTTTTT
D gene: .; V gene: TRBV19; J gene: TRBJ1-5; clone size: once; CDR3 protein: CASSIGQGGQPQHF; CDR3 DNA: TGTGCCAGTAGTATAGGCCAGGGCGGTCAGCCCCAGCATTTT
D gene: .; V gene: TRBV19; J gene: TRBJ1-1; clone size: .; CDR3 protein: CASSPLGANTEAFF; CDR3 DNA: TGTGCCAGTAGTCCATTGGGGGCCAACACTGAAGCTTTCTTT
D gene: .; V gene: TRBV7-2; J gene: TRBJ1-1; clone size: .; CDR3 protein: CASSSPGAWGTEAFF; CDR3 DNA: TGTGCCAGCAGCTCTCCAGGGGCGTGGGGCACTGAAGCTTTCTTT
D gene: .; V gene: TRBV30; J gene: TRBJ1-1; clone size: .; CDR3 protein: CAWSVGGAEAFF; CDR3 DNA: TGTGCCTGGAGTGTAGGGGGGGCTGAAGCTTTCTTT
D gene: .; V gene: TRBV2; J gene: TRBJ1-6; clone size: .; CDR3 protein: CASSDGQGKNSPLHF; CDR3 DNA: TGTGCCAGCAGTGACGGGCAGGGCAAGAATTCACCCCTCCACTTT
D gene: .; V gene: TRBV30; J gene: TRBJ1-4; clone size: .; CDR3 protein: CACKKQAANEKLFF; CDR3 DNA: TGTGCCTGCAAGAAACAGGCGGCTAATGAAAAACTGTTTTTT
D gene: .; V gene: TRBV28; J gene: TRBJ1-3; clone size: .; CDR3 protein: CASRTGHGGSGNTIYF; CDR3 DNA: TGTGCCAGCAGGACGGGACATGGGGGCTCCGGAAACACCATATATTTT
D gene: TRBD1; V gene: TRBV28; J gene: TRBJ1-3; clone size: .; CDR3 protein: CASRQGTGGTGNTIYF; CDR3 DNA: TGTGCCAGCAGGCAAGGGACAGGGGGCACTGGAAACACCATATATTTT
D gene: .; V gene: TRBV7-2; J gene: TRBJ1-6; clone size: .; CDR3 protein: CASSLNTGNNSPLHF; CDR3 DNA: TGTGCCAGCAGCTTAAATACAGGGAATAATTCACCCCTCCACTTT
D gene: TRBD1; V gene: TRBV18; J gene: TRBJ2-4; clone size: .; CDR3 protein: CASSPGQGTKNIQYF; CDR3 DNA: TGTGCCAGCTCACCGGGACAGGGGACCAAAAACATTCAGTACTTC
D gene: .; V gene: TRBV24-1; J gene: TRBJ2-4; clone size: .; CDR3 protein: CATSDFWDSAIQYF; CDR3 DNA: TGTGCCACCAGTGATTTCTGGGACTCGGCCATTCAGTACTTC
D gene: .; V gene: TRBV12-2; J gene: TRBJ1-2; clone size: few; CDR3 protein: CASRSPRTGVPKREGYTF; CDR3 DNA: TGTGCAAGTCGCTCTCCGAGGACAGGGGTGCCCAAACGAGAAGGCTACACCTTC
D gene: TRBD1; V gene: TRBV6-5; J gene: TRBJ1-6; clone size: .; CDR3 protein: CASRLENRGGSPLHF; CDR3 DNA: TGTGCCAGCAGATTAGAGAACAGGGGTGGTTCACCCCTCCACTTT
D gene: .; V gene: TRBV29-1; J gene: TRBJ2-4; clone size: few; CDR3 protein: CSVQGVSDIQYF; CDR3 DNA: TGCAGCGTCCAAGGGGTATCGGACATTCAGTACTTC
D gene: TRBD2; V gene: TRBV20-1; J gene: TRBJ2-7; clone size: .; CDR3 protein: CSASSGLGYEQYF; CDR3 DNA: TGCAGTGCTAGTTCGGGACTAGGGTACGAGCAGTACTTC
D gene: .; V gene: TRBV7-6; J gene: TRBJ1-5; clone size: .; CDR3 protein: CASSPRGGGNQPQHF; CDR3 DNA: TGTGCCAGCAGCCCGAGGGGGGGTGGCAATCAGCCCCAGCATTTT
D gene: .; V gene: TRBV29-1; J gene: TRBJ2-7; clone size: few; CDR3 protein: CSVEDRGGRIAAEQYF; CDR3 DNA: TGCAGCGTTGAAGATCGCGGGGGCCGTATTGCCGCCGAGCAGTACTTC
D gene: .; V gene: TRBV7-6; J gene: TRBJ2-7; clone size: .; CDR3 protein: CASSLAGSSYEQYF; CDR3 DNA: TGTGCCAGCAGTCTGGCGGGCAGCTCCTACGAGCAGTACTTC
D gene: .; V gene: TRBV29-1; J gene: TRBJ2-7; clone size: once; CDR3 protein: CSVEAHPGSYEQYF; CDR3 DNA: TGCAGCGTTGAGGCCCACCCGGGGTCCTACGAGCAGTACTTC
D gene: .; V gene: TRBV5-4; J gene: TRBJ2-6; clone size: .; CDR3 protein: CASSLTGSPSGANVLTF; CDR3 DNA: TGTGCCAGCAGCTTGACAGGCTCCCCCTCTGGGGCCAACGTCCTGACTTTC
D gene: .; V gene: TRBV20-1; J gene: TRBJ1-2; clone size: .; CDR3 protein: CSASERGYGYTF; CDR3 DNA: TGCAGTGCTAGTGAGCGGGGGTATGGCTACACCTTC
D gene: TRBD1; V gene: TRBV9; J gene: TRBJ2-2; clone size: few; CDR3 protein: CASSHRQGQYTGELFF; CDR3 DNA: TGTGCCAGCAGCCATCGACAGGGCCAATACACCGGGGAGCTGTTTTTT
D gene: TRBD2; V gene: TRBV11-2; J gene: TRBJ2-7; clone size: .; CDR3 protein: CASSLIAGGIYEQYF; CDR3 DNA: TGTGCCAGCAGTCTTATAGCGGGGGGTATCTACGAGCAGTACTTC